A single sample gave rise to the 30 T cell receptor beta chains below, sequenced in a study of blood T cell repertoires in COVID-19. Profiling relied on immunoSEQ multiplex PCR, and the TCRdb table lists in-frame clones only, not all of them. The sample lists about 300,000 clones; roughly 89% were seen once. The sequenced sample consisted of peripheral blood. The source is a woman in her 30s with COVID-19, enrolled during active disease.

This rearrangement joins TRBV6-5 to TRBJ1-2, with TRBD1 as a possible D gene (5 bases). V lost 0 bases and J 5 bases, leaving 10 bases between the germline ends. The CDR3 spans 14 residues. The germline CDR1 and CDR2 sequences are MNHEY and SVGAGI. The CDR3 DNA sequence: TGTGCCAGCAGTTACTCAGGGGCAGGTTATGGCTACACCTTC. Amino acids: CASSYSGAGYGYTF.

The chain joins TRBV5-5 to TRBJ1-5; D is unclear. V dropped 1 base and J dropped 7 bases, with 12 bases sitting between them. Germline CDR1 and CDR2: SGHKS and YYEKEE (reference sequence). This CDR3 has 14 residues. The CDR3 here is CASSLPDGVQPQHF. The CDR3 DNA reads TGTGCCAGCAGCTTGCCCGACGGGGTCCAGCCCCAGCATTTT.

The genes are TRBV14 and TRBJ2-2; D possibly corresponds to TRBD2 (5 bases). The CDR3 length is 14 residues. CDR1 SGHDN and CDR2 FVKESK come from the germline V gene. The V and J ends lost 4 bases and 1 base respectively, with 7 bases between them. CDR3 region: CASSPGVNTGELFF. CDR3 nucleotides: TGTGCCAGCAGCCCCGGGGTGAACACCGGGGAGCTGTTTTTT.

CDR3: CASSPFAGGLNTEAFF. The CDR3 coding sequence is TGTGCCAGCTCACCATTCGCGGGGGGATTGAACACTGAAGCTTTCTTT. The chain is built from TRBV18 and TRBJ1-1; the D gene is possibly TRBD1 (5 bases). The length of the CDR3 is 16 residues. V lost 2 bases to trimming and J lost 0 bases, with 13 bases between them. Germline V gene sequence: CDR1 KGHSH, CDR2 LQKENI.

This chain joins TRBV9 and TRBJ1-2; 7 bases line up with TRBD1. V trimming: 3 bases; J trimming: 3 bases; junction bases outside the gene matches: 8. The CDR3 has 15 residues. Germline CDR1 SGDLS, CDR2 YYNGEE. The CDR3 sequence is CASSGYGQADYGYTF. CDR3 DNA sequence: TGTGCCAGCAGCGGATATGGACAGGCCGACTATGGCTACACCTTC.

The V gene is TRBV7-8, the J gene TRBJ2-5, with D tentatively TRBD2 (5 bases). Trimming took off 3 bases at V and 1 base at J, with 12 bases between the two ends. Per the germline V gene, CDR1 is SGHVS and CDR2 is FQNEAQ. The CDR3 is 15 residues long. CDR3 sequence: CASSFDRGRQETQYF. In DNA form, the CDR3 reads TGTGCCAGCAGCTTCGACCGGGGTCGCCAAGAGACCCAGTACTTC.

The CDR3 sequence is CASSLLKQGGEQYF. For the CDR3, the DNA is TGTGCCAGCAGCTTATTAAAACAGGGCGGCGAGCAGTACTTC. The rearrangement uses TRBV11-3 and TRBJ2-7; TRBD1 might be the D (6 bases). Germline values: CDR1 SGHNT, CDR2 YENEEA. Between the trimmed V and J ends, which lost 2 bases and 6 bases, there was a span of 14 bases. The CDR3 is 14 residues long.

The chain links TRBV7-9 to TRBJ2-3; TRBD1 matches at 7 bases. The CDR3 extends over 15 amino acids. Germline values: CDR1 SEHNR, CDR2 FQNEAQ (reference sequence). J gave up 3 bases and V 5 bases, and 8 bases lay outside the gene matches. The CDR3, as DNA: TGTGCCAGCAGCAAAACACAGGGGTTGACAGATACGCAGTATTTT. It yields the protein CASSKTQGLTDTQYF.

The CDR3 protein is CASSITGGYRTEAFF. CDR3 sequence (DNA): TGTGCCAGCAGCATAACAGGGGGATATCGCACTGAAGCTTTCTTT. This chain joins TRBV5-5 and TRBJ1-1; 8 bases line up with TRBD1. Germline trimming cut 4 bases from V and 4 bases from J; bases unmatched to any gene: 9. Germline V gene sequence: CDR1 SGHKS, CDR2 YYEKEE (reference sequence). This CDR3 spans 15 amino acids.

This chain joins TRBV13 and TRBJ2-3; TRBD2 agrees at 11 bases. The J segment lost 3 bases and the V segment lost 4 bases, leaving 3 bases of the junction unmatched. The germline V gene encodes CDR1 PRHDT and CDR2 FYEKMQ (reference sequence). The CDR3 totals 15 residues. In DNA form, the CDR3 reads TGTGCCAGCAGCTCGACTAGCGGGGAAACAGATACGCAGTATTTT. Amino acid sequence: CASSSTSGETDTQYF.

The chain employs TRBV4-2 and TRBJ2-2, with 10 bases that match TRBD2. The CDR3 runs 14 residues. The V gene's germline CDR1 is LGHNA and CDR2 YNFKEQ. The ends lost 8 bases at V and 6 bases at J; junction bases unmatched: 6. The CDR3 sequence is CASSLAGPAGELFF. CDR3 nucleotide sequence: TGTGCCAGCTCACTAGCGGGGCCCGCCGGGGAGCTGTTTTTT.

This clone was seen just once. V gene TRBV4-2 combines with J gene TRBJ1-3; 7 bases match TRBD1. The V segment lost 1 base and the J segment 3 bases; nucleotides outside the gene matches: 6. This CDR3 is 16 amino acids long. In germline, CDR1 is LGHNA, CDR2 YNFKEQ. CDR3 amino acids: CASSQGDRVNGNTIYF. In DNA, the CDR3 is TGTGCCAGCAGCCAAGGTGACAGGGTCAATGGAAACACCATATATTTT.

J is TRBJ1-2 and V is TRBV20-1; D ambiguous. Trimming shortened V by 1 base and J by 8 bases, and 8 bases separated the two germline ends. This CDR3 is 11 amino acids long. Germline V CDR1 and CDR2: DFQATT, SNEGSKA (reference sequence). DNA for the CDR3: TGCAGTGCTAGAGGGGAGGGAGGCTACACCTTC. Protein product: CSARGEGGYTF.

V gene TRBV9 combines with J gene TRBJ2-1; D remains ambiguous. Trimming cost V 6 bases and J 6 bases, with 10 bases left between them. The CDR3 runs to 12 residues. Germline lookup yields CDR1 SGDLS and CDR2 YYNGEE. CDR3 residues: CASKSAGNEQFF. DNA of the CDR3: TGTGCCAGCAAGAGTGCCGGCAATGAGCAGTTCTTC.

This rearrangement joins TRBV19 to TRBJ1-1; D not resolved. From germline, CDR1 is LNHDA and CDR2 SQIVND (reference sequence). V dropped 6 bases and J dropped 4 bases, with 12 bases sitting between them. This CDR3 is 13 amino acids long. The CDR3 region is CASSAGPGTEAFF. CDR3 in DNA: TGTGCCAGTAGCGCTGGCCCGGGCACTGAAGCTTTCTTT. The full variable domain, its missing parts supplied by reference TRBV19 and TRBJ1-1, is DGGITQSPKYLFRKEGQNVTLSCEQNLNHDAMYWYRQDPGQGLRLIYYSQIVNDFQKGDIAEGYSVSREKKESFPLTVTSAQKNPTAFYLCASSAGPGTEAFFGQGTRLTVV.

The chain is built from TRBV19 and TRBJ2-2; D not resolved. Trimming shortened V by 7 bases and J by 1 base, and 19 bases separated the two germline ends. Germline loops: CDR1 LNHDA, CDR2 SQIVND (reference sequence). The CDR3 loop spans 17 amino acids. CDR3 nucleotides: TGTGCCAGTACTCCTGAACTGATCAGACTGAACACCGGGGAGCTGTTTTTT. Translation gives CASTPELIRLNTGELFF.

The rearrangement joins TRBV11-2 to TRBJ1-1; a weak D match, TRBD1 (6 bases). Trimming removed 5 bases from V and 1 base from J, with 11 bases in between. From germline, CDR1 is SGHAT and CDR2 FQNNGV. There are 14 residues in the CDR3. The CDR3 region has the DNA TGTGCCAGCAGCACCCGGGACAAGAACACTGAAGCTTTCTTT. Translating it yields CASSTRDKNTEAFF.

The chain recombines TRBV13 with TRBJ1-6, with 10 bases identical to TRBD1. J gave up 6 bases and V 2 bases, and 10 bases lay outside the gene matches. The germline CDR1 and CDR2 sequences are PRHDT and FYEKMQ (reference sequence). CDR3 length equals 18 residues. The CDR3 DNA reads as TGTGCCAGCAGCTTATACGGTTTGGGACAGGGGTTTAATTCACCCCTCCACTTT. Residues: CASSLYGLGQGFNSPLHF.

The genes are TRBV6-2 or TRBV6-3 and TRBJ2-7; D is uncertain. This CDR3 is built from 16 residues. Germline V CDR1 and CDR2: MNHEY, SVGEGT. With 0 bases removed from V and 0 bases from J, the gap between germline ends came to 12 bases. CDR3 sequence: CASSYSGARSSYEQYV. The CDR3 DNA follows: TGTGCCAGCAGTTACTCGGGTGCTAGGAGCTCCTACGAGCAGTACGTC.

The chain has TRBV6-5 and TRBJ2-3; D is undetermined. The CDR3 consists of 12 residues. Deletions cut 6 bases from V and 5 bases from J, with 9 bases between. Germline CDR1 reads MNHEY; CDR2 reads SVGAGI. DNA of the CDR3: TGTGCCAGCAGCTCTAATTTAGATACGCAGTATTTT. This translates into CASSSNLDTQYF.

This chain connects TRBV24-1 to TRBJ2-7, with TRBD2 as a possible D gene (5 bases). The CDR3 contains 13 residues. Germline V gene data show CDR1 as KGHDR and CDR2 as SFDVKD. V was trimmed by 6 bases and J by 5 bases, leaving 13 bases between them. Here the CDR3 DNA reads TGTGCCACCAGTTCTGGGAGCTGGGACGAGCAGTACTTC. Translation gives CATSSGSWDEQYF.

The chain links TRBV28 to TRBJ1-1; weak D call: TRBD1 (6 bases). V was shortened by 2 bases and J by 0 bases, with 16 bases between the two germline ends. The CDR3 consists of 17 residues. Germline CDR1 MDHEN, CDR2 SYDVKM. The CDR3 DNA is TGTGCCAGCAGTTTAACCCGGGCCAGGGGAGTGAACACTGAAGCTTTCTTT. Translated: CASSLTRARGVNTEAFF.

CDR3 nucleotide sequence: TGTGCCAGCAGCCCCGGGACAGACCCATGGGAAGCTTTCTTT. This sequence encodes CASSPGTDPWEAFF. The chain carries TRBV5-4 and TRBJ1-1; 7 nucleotides match TRBD1. This CDR3 has 14 amino acids. Germline V gene lookup returns CDR1 SGHNT and CDR2 YYREEE (reference sequence). The junction had 11 bases not matched to a gene; V was cut back by 4 bases and J by 8 bases.

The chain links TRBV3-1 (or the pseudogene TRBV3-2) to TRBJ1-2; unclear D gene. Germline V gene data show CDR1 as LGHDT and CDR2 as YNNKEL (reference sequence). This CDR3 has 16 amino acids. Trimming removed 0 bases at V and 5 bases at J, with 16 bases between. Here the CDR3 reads CASSQDDLQEVYGYTF. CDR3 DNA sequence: TGTGCCAGCAGCCAAGACGACCTCCAGGAGGTATATGGCTACACCTTC.

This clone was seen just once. CDR3 residues: CASRTTSLGEQYF. CDR3 nucleotide sequence: TGTGCCAGCAGGACGACTAGTCTAGGAGAGCAGTACTTC. The V and J genes are TRBV28 and TRBJ2-7; possibly TRBD2 for D (6 bases). Trimming took off 6 bases at V and 7 bases at J, with 16 bases between the two ends. Germline-derived CDR1 and CDR2 are MDHEN and SYDVKM. The CDR3 has 13 amino acids.

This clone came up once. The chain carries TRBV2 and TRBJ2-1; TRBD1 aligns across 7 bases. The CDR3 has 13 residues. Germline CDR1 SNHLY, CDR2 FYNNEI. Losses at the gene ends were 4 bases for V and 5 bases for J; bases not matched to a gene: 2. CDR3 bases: TGTGCCAGCAGTGGGGACAGTGACAATGAGCAGTTCTTC. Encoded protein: CASSGDSDNEQFF.

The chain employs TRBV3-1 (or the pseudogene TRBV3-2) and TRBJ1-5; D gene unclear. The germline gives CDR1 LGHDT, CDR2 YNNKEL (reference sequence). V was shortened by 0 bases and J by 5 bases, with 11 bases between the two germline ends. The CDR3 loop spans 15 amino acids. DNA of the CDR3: TGTGCCAGCAGCCAAGATTGGTACACCGATCAGCCCCAGCATTTT. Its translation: CASSQDWYTDQPQHF.

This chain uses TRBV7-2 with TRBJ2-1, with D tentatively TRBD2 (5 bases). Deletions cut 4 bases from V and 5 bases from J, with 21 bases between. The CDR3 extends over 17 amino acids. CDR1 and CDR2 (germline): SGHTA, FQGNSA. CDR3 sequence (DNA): TGTGCCAGCAGCTCCACTCGGGGAGCCTGGGGTAACAATGAGCAGTTCTTC. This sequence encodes CASSSTRGAWGNNEQFF.

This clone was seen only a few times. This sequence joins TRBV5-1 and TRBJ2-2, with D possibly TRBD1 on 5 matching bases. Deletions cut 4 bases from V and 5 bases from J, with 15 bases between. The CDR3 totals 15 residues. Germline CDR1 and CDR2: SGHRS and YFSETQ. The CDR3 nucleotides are TGCGCCAGCAGCCCGCCGGACACTGAGACCGGGGAGCTGTTTTTT. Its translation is CASSPPDTETGELFF.

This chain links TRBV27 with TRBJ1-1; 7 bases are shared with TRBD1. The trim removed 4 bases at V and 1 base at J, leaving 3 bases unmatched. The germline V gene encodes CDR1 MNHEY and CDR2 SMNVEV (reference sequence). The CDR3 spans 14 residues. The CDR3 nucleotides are TGTGCCAGCAGTTCGACAGGGTGGAACACTGAAGCTTTCTTT. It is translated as CASSSTGWNTEAFF.